This record concerns one T cell receptor (beta chain) sequence. No antigen is known for it. Produced via immunoSEQ multiplex PCR; TCRdb's table is partial and in-frame only. Of roughly 34,000 clones in the sample, 80% were seen once. The sample is drawn from a study of PD-1 blockade in mismatch repair-deficient tumors. Background on the study: Patients had roughly twelve mismatch repair-deficient cancer types, all previously treated and progressing.

Every patient had mismatch repair deficiency by PCR or immunohistochemistry. General study findings and limits: After pembrolizumab, tumor-resident clones rose rapidly, then generally contracted before radiologic responses.

Sequenced here: PBMCs, sampled approximately 6 weeks after starting pembrolizumab. The source is an adult with mismatch repair-deficient cancer.

CDR3: CSASPNTEAFF. The CDR3 region has the DNA TGCAGTGCGAGCCCGAACACTGAAGCTTTCTTT. The chain joins TRBV20-1 to TRBJ1-1; D not certain. CDR3 length: 11 amino acids. Germline V CDR1 and CDR2: DFQATT, SNEGSKA (reference sequence). The V end lost 6 bases, the J end lost 1 base, and 6 bases lay between the germline ends.